These 16 T cell receptor beta chains were sequenced from one sample in a study of cytomegalovirus exposure and HLA in healthy donors. The study ran its PCR with 60 Vbeta and 13 Jbeta primers. Assay: immunoSEQ multiplex PCR; the TCRdb copy retains only in-frame clones and omits some. Of over 100,000 clones in the sample, 60% to 85% were seen once. The material sequenced was PBMCs. These receptors all come from a woman aged 40-49 years in good health and CMV-seronegative.

The chain uses TRBV5-4 and TRBJ1-1; D remains unclear. CDR1 is SGHNT, CDR2 YYREEE, per germline (reference sequence). This CDR3 has 16 amino acids. V lost 4 bases, J lost 1 base, and 17 bases lay in between. The CDR3 loop reads CASSPPKRIANTEAFF. CDR3 bases: TGTGCCAGCAGCCCACCCAAGAGAATTGCGAACACTGAAGCTTTCTTT.

V is TRBV29-1 and J is TRBJ2-5; D might be TRBD1 (5 bases). Trimming removed 4 bases at V and 4 bases at J, with 19 bases between. Germline loops: CDR1 SQVTM, CDR2 ANQGSEA. CDR3 length: 15 residues. In nucleotides, the CDR3 is TGCAGCGTTGTCCCCTCCGCAGACAGACGAGAGACCCAGTACTTC. This gives the protein CSVVPSADRRETQYF.

The chain recombines TRBV2 with TRBJ2-2; D may be TRBD2 (6 bases). The CDR3 is 13 residues long. The germline V gene has CDR1 SNHLY and CDR2 FYNNEI. V lost 8 bases, J lost 4 bases, and 11 bases lay in between. The CDR3 loop reads CASARELTGELFF. CDR3 DNA: TGTGCCAGCGCCCGGGAGCTCACCGGGGAGCTGTTTTTT.

The gene calls are TRBV15 and TRBJ2-3; 14 bases map to TRBD2. The CDR3 has 19 residues. J gave up 3 bases and V 5 bases, and 13 bases lay outside the gene matches. Germline loops: CDR1 LNHNV, CDR2 YYDKDF (reference sequence). CDR3 loop: CATSGRTSGGFRRTDTQYF. CDR3 nucleotides: TGTGCCACCAGCGGTAGGACTAGCGGGGGGTTTAGGAGGACAGATACGCAGTATTTT.

The CDR3: CASSSYGRDSSEKLFF. The CDR3, as DNA: TGCGCCAGCAGCTCGTACGGGCGGGATTCTAGTGAAAAACTGTTTTTT. The chain has TRBV5-1 and TRBJ1-4; unclear D gene. Trimming left V 3 bases short and J 7 bases short, with 19 bases between. Looked up from germline, CDR1 is SGHRS and CDR2 is YFSETQ. CDR3 length: 16 residues.

The chain combines TRBV2 with TRBJ1-2; TRBD1 agrees at 11 bases. Losses at the gene ends were 5 bases for V and 8 bases for J; bases not matched to a gene: 7. The germline V gene encodes CDR1 SNHLY and CDR2 FYNNEI. This CDR3 region has 14 residues. CDR3 nucleotides: TGTGCCAGCAGTCAAGGACAGGGGGCAGGGGGCTACACCTTC. This gives the protein CASSQGQGAGGYTF. The full variable domain, with the rest looked up from reference TRBV2 and TRBJ1-2, is EPEVTQTPSHQVTQMGQEVILRCVPISNHLYFYWYRQILGQKVEFLVSFYNNEISEKSEIFDDQFSVERPDGSNFTLKIRSTKLEDSAMYFCASSQGQGAGGYTFGSGTRLTVV.

V gene TRBV30 combines with J gene TRBJ2-1; D call uncertain. Trimming removed 3 bases at V and 10 bases at J, with 13 bases between. The CDR3 length is 12 residues. Germline CDR1 and CDR2: GTSNPN and SVGIG (reference sequence). CDR3 DNA sequence: TGTGCCTGGAGCCCGGTTCCTTGGGAGCAGTTCTTC. Translating it yields CAWSPVPWEQFF.

In its sample, this clone was seen a few times. The genes are TRBV4-2 and TRBJ1-6, with D possibly matching TRBD1 (6 bases). Germline V gene sequence: CDR1 LGHNA, CDR2 YNFKEQ. Trimming left V 2 bases short and J 8 bases short, with 19 bases between. This CDR3 region has 17 residues. In DNA, the CDR3 is TGTGCCAGCAGCCAATTCGGTCCGGGACAAGGGGATTCACCCCTCCACTTT. Protein sequence: CASSQFGPGQGDSPLHF.

The CDR3 region is CASRTQGSNQPQHF. CDR3 sequence (DNA): TGTGCCAGCAGAACGCAGGGTAGCAATCAGCCCCAGCATTTT. The chain combines TRBV13 with TRBJ1-5; a weak D match, TRBD1 (5 bases). This CDR3 contains 14 residues. V was clipped by 6 bases and J by 0 bases, with 9 bases between them. Per germline, CDR1 PRHDT and CDR2 FYEKMQ (reference sequence).

This clone was detected a few times. V usage is TRBV10-1 and J usage is TRBJ1-5; 7 positions match TRBD1. Germline V gives CDR1 WNHNN, CDR2 SYGVQD (reference sequence). Trimming removed 4 bases from V and 3 bases from J; junction bases left unmatched: 9. The CDR3 extends over 16 amino acids. The CDR3 loop is CASSGGRDSINQPQHF. The CDR3 region has the DNA TGCGCCAGCAGTGGGGGCAGGGACAGCATCAATCAGCCCCAGCATTTT.

The chain carries TRBV27 and TRBJ1-2, with TRBD1 as a possible D gene (6 bases). The CDR3 is 13 residues long. Per the germline V gene, CDR1 is MNHEY and CDR2 is SMNVEV (reference sequence). Trimming left V 5 bases short and J 2 bases short, with 9 bases between. CDR3 nucleotide sequence: TGTGCCAGCAGTCCTGACAGGAACTATGGCTACACCTTC. Encoded protein: CASSPDRNYGYTF.

V and J are TRBV7-2 and TRBJ1-1, with D perhaps matching TRBD1 (5 bases). The V and J ends lost 2 bases and 3 bases respectively, with 10 bases between them. Germline V gene data show CDR1 as SGHTA and CDR2 as FQGNSA. This CDR3 is built from 14 residues. As DNA, the CDR3 is TGTGCCAGCAGCTTACAGGGAAGGGACACTGAAGCTTTCTTT. Protein product: CASSLQGRDTEAFF.

The V gene is TRBV6-1, the J gene TRBJ2-6; tentative D call: TRBD1 (6 bases). V was shortened by 8 bases and J by 0 bases, with 11 bases between the two germline ends. The CDR3 covers 15 residues. CDR1 is MNHNS, CDR2 SASEGT, per germline. CDR3: CASAGQISGANVLTF. CDR3 nucleotide sequence: TGTGCCAGCGCCGGACAGATCTCTGGGGCCAACGTCCTGACTTTC.

The chain links TRBV19 to TRBJ1-5; 9 positions agree with TRBD1. V shed 6 bases, J shed 5 bases, and the junction held 5 bases outside the gene matches. Germline-derived CDR1 and CDR2 are LNHDA and SQIVND (reference sequence). The CDR3 is made up of 14 amino acids. The CDR3 nucleotides read TGTGCCAGTAGATCTAGACAGGGGGATCAGCCCCAGCATTTT. Protein product: CASRSRQGDQPQHF.

This clone was seen a few times. The chain recombines TRBV6-1 with TRBJ1-5; 11 nucleotides align to TRBD1. V gave up 3 bases and J gave up 7 bases; unmatched junction bases: 5. Germline V gene sequence: CDR1 MNHNS, CDR2 SASEGT. This CDR3 is built from 15 residues. The CDR3 coding sequence is TGTGCCAGCAGTGAGGACAGGGGGCTTTACCAGCCCCAGCATTTT. Its translation is CASSEDRGLYQPQHF.

In the case of this clone: Other DNA variants within this sample encode the same CDR3. The J gene is TRBJ2-5, the V gene TRBV5-1; 11 bases map to TRBD2. J was trimmed by 1 base and V by 2 bases; bases with no gene match: 4. Germline CDR1 SGHRS, CDR2 YFSETQ. The CDR3 is 16 amino acids. CDR3 sequence (DNA): TGCGCCAGCAGCTTATTAGCGGGGGGGCCCCAAGAGACCCAGTACTTC. As protein: CASSLLAGGPQETQYF.